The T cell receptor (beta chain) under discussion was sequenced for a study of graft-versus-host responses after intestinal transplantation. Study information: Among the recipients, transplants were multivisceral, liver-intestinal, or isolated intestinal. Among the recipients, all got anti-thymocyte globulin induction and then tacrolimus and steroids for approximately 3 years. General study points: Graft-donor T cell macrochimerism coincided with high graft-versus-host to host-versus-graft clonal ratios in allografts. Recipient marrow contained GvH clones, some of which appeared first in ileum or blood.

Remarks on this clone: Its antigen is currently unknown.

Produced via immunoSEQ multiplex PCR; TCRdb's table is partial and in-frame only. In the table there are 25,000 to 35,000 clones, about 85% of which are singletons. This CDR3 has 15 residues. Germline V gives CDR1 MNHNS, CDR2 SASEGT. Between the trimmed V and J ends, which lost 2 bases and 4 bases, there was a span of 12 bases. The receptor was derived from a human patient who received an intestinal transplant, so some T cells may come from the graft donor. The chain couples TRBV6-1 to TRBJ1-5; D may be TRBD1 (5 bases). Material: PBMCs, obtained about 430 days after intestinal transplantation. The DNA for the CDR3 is TGTGCCAGCAGTGAACAGGGAGGGAGAAATCAGCCCCAGCATTTT. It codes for CASSEQGGRNQPQHF.